This TCR beta chain was sequenced during a study of radiation and T cells in renal cell carcinoma. As to time point: blood 4 weeks post-SBRT, at nephrectomy. As for treatment: 15 Gy SBRT to primary tumor, nephrectomy 4 weeks later. Nephrectomy followed 15 Gy stereotactic body radiation by 4 weeks. The patient's renal cell carcinoma had clear cell pathology. General study points: Top tumor clonotypes rose in blood 2 weeks post-radiation, then contracted. Baseline intratumoral clonotype presence is unknown without pretreatment biopsies.

This clone was counted between two and nine times. As yet, its antigen is unknown. CDR3 length equals 16 residues. CDR1 is SGHNT, CDR2 YENEEA, per germline. The V and J ends lost 1 base and 7 bases, in that order; junction bases with no gene match: 6. TCRdb's copy holds only in-frame clones and misses some; the assay was immunoSEQ multiplex PCR. Of around 170,000 clones in the sample, approximately 90% were seen once. The source is a woman in her forties or fifties with renal cell carcinoma. The V gene is TRBV11-3, the J gene TRBJ2-1, with 11 bases aligning to TRBD2. The sample was blood, taken from a patient whose treatment included radiotherapy and nephrectomy. CDR3 sequence reads: CASSLGLAGGGNEQFF. CDR3 bases: TGTGCCAGCAGCTTAGGGCTAGCGGGGGGTGGTAATGAGCAGTTCTTC.